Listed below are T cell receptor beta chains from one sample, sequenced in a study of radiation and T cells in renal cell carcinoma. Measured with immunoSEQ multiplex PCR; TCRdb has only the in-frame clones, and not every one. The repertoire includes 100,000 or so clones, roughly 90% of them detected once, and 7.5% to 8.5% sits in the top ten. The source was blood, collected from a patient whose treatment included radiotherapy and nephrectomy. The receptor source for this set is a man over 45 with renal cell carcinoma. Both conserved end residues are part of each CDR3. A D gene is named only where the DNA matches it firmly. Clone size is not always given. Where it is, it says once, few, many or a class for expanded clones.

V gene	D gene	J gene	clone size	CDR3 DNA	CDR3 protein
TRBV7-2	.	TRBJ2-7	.	TGTGCCAGCAGTCCACCGACCGTTTCCTACGAGCAGTACTTC	CASSPPTVSYEQYF
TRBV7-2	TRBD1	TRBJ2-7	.	TGTGCCAGCAGCTTAGCAGGGACAGTTTACGAGCAGTACTTC	CASSLAGTVYEQYF
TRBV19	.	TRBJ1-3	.	TGTGCCAGTAGGACATCGGGTGCTGGAAACACCATATATTTT	CASRTSGAGNTIYF
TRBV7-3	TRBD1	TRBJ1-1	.	TGTGCCAGCAGCCGGACAGGGGGACGGACTGAAGCTTTCTTT	CASSRTGGRTEAFF
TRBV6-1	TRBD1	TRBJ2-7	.	TGTGCCAGCAGGCTGGGACAGGCGTACGAGCAGTACTTC	CASRLGQAYEQYF
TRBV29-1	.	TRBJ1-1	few	TGCAGCGTTATCCGAGCAGGGAGTACGAACACTGAAGCTTTCTTT	CSVIRAGSTNTEAFF
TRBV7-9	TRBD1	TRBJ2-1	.	TGTGCCAGCAGCTTATCACCAGGGCAGGGGGCCTACAATGAGCAGTTCTTC	CASSLSPGQGAYNEQFF
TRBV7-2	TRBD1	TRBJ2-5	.	TGTGCCAGCAGCTTAGCCCGGGACAGACTAAAAGAGACCCAGTACTTC	CASSLARDRLKETQYF
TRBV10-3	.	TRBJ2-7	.	TGTGCCATCAAGGGCCAGGACGGCAACGAGCAGTACTTC	CAIKGQDGNEQYF
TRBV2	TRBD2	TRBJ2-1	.	TGTGCCAGCAGTGTCACCCTAGCGGGACAAGGGAATGAGCAGTTCTTC	CASSVTLAGQGNEQFF
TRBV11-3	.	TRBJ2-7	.	TGTGCCAGCAGCTCCGGGACACAATACGAGCAGTACTTC	CASSSGTQYEQYF
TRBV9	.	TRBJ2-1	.	TGTGCCAGCAGCGTAGGGGTCGGGATGGGTTACAATGAGCAGTTCTTC	CASSVGVGMGYNEQFF
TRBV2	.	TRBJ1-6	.	TGTGCCAGCAGTGAAATTCCCTTTGGAGGCTCACCCCTCCACTTT	CASSEIPFGGSPLHF
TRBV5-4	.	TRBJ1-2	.	TGTGCCAGCCTACCAGCCGTAACCTCTAACTATGGCTACACCTTC	CASLPAVTSNYGYTF
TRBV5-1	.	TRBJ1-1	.	TGCGCCAGCAGCTTCTCCGGGACAAGGACGACTGAAGCTTTCTTT	CASSFSGTRTTEAFF
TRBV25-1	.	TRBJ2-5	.	TGTGCCAGCAGTGAATACGGCAATCAAGAGACCCAGTACTTC	CASSEYGNQETQYF
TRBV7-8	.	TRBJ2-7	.	TGTGCCAGCAGCTCCAACGACGGGACCGAGCAGTACTTC	CASSSNDGTEQYF
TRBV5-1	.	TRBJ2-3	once	TGCGCCAGCAGCTACGACAGAACAGATACGCAGTATTTT	CASSYDRTDTQYF
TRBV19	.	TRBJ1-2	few	TGTGCCAGTAGTATAGTCCAGGCCGCGGATGGCTACACCTTC	CASSIVQAADGYTF
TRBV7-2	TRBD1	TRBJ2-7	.	TGTGCCAGCAGCCAGTCCCGGGACAGTTTTTACGAGCAGTACTTC	CASSQSRDSFYEQYF
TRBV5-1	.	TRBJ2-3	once	TGCGCCAGCAGCGGGGGGAGCACAGATACGCAGTATTTT	CASSGGSTDTQYF
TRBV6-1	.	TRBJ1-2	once	TGTGCCAGCAGTGTACAGGACTATGGCTACACCTTC	CASSVQDYGYTF
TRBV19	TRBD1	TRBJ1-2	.	TGTGCCAGTAGTCCAGGACAGGGAGTCGATGGCTACACCTTC	CASSPGQGVDGYTF
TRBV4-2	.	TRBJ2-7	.	TGTGCCAGCAGCCCTAGTGGTTACGAGCAGTACTTC	CASSPSGYEQYF
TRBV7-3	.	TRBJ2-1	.	TGTGCCAGCAGCTTGGACAGCCCAAACAATGAGCAGTTCTTC	CASSLDSPNNEQFF